This T cell receptor beta chain was observed in a study of CD8 T cells in ankylosing spondylitis. CDR3 size: 12 residues. Trimming removed 2 bases at V and 10 bases at J, with 14 bases between. CDR1 DFQATT and CDR2 SNEGSKA come from the germline V gene (reference sequence). The study's findings and limits: Some of these motif variants have turned up before, in reports on reactive arthritis synovial fluid and blood. CD8+ cells made up the disease-linked clones, which were relatively rare in peripheral blood.

Generation of TCR beta libraries employed quantitative 5'-RACE incorporating molecular barcodes. TCRdb re-analysed the 5' RACE reads in MiXCR, keeping a single row per CDR3 protein. The table includes fewer than 200,000 distinct CDR3 sequences, about 20% detected once. This clonotype was picked up one time. Its cognate antigen is unknown. What was sequenced was blood, either unsorted or a sorted T cell fraction (not recorded which). The sequence came from a male donor aged 5-29 years with ankylosing spondylitis or in good health (not recorded which). The chain employs TRBV20-1 and TRBJ1-1; perhaps TRBD1 as D (6 bases). This CDR3 reads CSARFRDKGAFF. DNA of the CDR3: TGCAGTGCTAGATTCCGGGACAAGGGAGCTTTCTTT.